The rows below give T cell receptor beta chains drawn from one sample of a study of T cells in localized non-small cell lung cancer. This table comes from immunoSEQ multiplex PCR, and its TCRdb copy is limited to in-frame clones, with some not included. The sample consists of some 82,000 clones, around three quarters of them appearing once. The source material was PBMCs, sampled before any cancer treatment. The receptor source for this set is a man aged 35-69 years with stage II squamous cell lung carcinoma. CDR3s include the opening cysteine and the closing phenylalanine or tryptophan. D genes are given only for firm matches. Not every row has a clone size; where given, it reads once, few, many or a size class.

j_gene: TRBJ2-1
v_gene: TRBV15
abundance: NA
d_gene: TRBD2
CDR3aa: CATSRTLSGGAPNEQFF
CDR3nt: TGTGCCACCAGCAGGACCTTAAGCGGGGGGGCACCCAATGAGCAGTTCTTC

j_gene: TRBJ1-6
v_gene: TRBV30
abundance: NA
d_gene: NA
CDR3aa: CAWSVLARGRAPLHF
CDR3nt: TGTGCCTGGAGTGTACTCGCGCGGGGCCGGGCACCCCTCCACTTT

j_gene: TRBJ1-3
v_gene: TRBV25-1
abundance: NA
d_gene: NA
CDR3aa: CASSDLVPSSGNTIYF
CDR3nt: TGTGCCAGCAGTGACCTCGTCCCCAGCTCTGGAAACACCATATATTTT

j_gene: TRBJ2-3
v_gene: TRBV11-2
abundance: few
d_gene: NA
CDR3aa: CASSLGGDTQYF
CDR3nt: TGTGCCAGCAGCTTAGGTGGTGATACGCAGTATTTT

j_gene: TRBJ1-2
v_gene: TRBV2
abundance: NA
d_gene: NA
CDR3aa: CASSDGGNYGYTF
CDR3nt: TGTGCCAGCAGTGACGGGGGGAACTATGGCTACACCTTC

j_gene: TRBJ1-1
v_gene: TRBV11-2
abundance: NA
d_gene: NA
CDR3aa: CASSLATGGVEAFF
CDR3nt: TGTGCCAGCAGCTTAGCTACGGGCGGGGTCGAGGCTTTCTTT

j_gene: TRBJ1-3
v_gene: TRBV30
abundance: NA
d_gene: NA
CDR3aa: CAWSPLDSRGGNTIYF
CDR3nt: TGTGCCTGGAGTCCTCTTGACAGCCGGGGTGGAAACACCATATATTTT

j_gene: TRBJ2-3
v_gene: TRBV5-1
abundance: once
d_gene: NA
CDR3aa: CASSLEPASPPSTDTQYF
CDR3nt: TGCGCCAGCAGCTTGGAACCAGCCAGTCCTCCTAGCACAGATACGCAGTATTTT

j_gene: TRBJ1-6
v_gene: TRBV6-1
abundance: few
d_gene: NA
CDR3aa: CASSESSDSPLHF
CDR3nt: TGTGCCAGCAGTGAGTCTTCGGATTCACCCCTCCACTTT

j_gene: TRBJ2-7
v_gene: TRBV15
abundance: few
d_gene: TRBD2
CDR3aa: CATSRGEGAYQYF
CDR3nt: TGTGCCACCAGCAGAGGGGAGGGAGCGTACCAGTACTTC

j_gene: TRBJ1-1
v_gene: TRBV30
abundance: few
d_gene: NA
CDR3aa: CAWRVPENTEAFF
CDR3nt: TGTGCCTGGAGGGTCCCAGAGAACACTGAAGCTTTCTTT

j_gene: TRBJ2-7
v_gene: TRBV2
abundance: NA
d_gene: TRBD2
CDR3aa: CASKPRTSSYEQYF
CDR3nt: TGTGCCAGCAAGCCCCGGACTAGCTCCTACGAGCAGTACTTC

j_gene: TRBJ2-1
v_gene: TRBV4-3
abundance: NA
d_gene: NA
CDR3aa: CASSQDGHNEQFF
CDR3nt: TGCGCCAGCAGCCAAGACGGCCACAATGAGCAGTTCTTC

j_gene: TRBJ1-3
v_gene: TRBV2
abundance: NA
d_gene: NA
CDR3aa: CASKPGTLGNTIYF
CDR3nt: TGTGCCAGCAAACCCGGGACGCTCGGAAACACCATATATTTT

j_gene: TRBJ2-7
v_gene: TRBV19
abundance: NA
d_gene: NA
CDR3aa: CASSIDHSRDLPYEQYF
CDR3nt: TGTGCCAGTAGTATCGACCATTCCCGGGACTTACCCTACGAGCAGTACTTC

j_gene: TRBJ1-3
v_gene: TRBV6-5
abundance: NA
d_gene: NA
CDR3aa: CASRGTVGNTIYF
CDR3nt: TGTGCCAGCAGGGGGACTGTTGGAAACACCATATATTTT

j_gene: TRBJ2-5
v_gene: TRBV5-6
abundance: NA
d_gene: TRBD1
CDR3aa: CASSYRGRKETQYF
CDR3nt: TGTGCCAGCAGCTACAGGGGGCGCAAAGAGACCCAGTACTTC

j_gene: TRBJ1-2
v_gene: TRBV7-3
abundance: NA
d_gene: NA
CDR3aa: CASSANSGAPGGYTF
CDR3nt: TGTGCCAGCAGCGCTAACTCAGGGGCCCCGGGGGGCTACACCTTC

j_gene: TRBJ2-7
v_gene: TRBV5-1
abundance: NA
d_gene: TRBD1
CDR3aa: CASSQDRGYEQYF
CDR3nt: TGCGCCAGCAGCCAAGACAGGGGGTACGAGCAGTACTTC

j_gene: TRBJ2-5
v_gene: TRBV7-8
abundance: NA
d_gene: TRBD2
CDR3aa: CASSPSGWGGEETQYF
CDR3nt: TGTGCCAGCAGCCCCTCGGGGTGGGGAGGGGAAGAGACCCAGTACTTC

j_gene: TRBJ2-3
v_gene: TRBV19
abundance: NA
d_gene: NA
CDR3aa: CASSREVSTDTQYF
CDR3nt: TGTGCCAGTAGTAGGGAGGTGTCCACAGATACGCAGTATTTT

j_gene: TRBJ1-1
v_gene: TRBV6-6
abundance: many
d_gene: NA
CDR3aa: CASSGTVEAFF
CDR3nt: TGTGCCAGCAGCGGGACCGTTGAAGCTTTCTTT

j_gene: TRBJ2-2
v_gene: TRBV7-3
abundance: NA
d_gene: NA
CDR3aa: CASSLDRWSSGATGELFF
CDR3nt: TGTGCCAGCAGCTTAGATCGGTGGTCGAGCGGAGCCACCGGGGAGCTGTTTTTT